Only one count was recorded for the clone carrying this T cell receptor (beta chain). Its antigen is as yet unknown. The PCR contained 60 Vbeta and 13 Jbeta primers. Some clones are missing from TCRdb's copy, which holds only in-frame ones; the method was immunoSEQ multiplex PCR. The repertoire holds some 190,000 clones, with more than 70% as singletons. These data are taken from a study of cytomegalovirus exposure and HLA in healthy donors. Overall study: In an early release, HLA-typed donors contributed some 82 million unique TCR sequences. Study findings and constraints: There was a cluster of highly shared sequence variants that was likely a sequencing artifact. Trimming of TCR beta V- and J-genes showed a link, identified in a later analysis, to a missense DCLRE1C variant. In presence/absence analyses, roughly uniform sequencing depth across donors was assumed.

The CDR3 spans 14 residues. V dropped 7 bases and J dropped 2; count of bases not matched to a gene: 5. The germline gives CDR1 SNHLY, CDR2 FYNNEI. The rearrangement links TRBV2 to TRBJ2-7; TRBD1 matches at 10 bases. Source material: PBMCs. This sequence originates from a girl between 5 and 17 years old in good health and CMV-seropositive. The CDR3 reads CASTPGTGAYEQYF. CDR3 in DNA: TGTGCCAGCACACCCGGGACAGGGGCCTACGAGCAGTACTTC.